This T cell receptor (beta chain) originates from a study of cytomegalovirus exposure and HLA in healthy donors. This CDR3 spans 14 amino acids. After removal of 11 bases from V and 5 bases from J, the junction contained 14 bases not matched to a gene. From germline, CDR1 is KGHSH and CDR2 LQKENI. Sequencing used immunoSEQ multiplex PCR; TCRdb keeps in-frame clones, though not all of them. The profile shows about 200,000 clones, around 86% of them singletons. This TCR was recovered from a woman aged 18-30 years in good health and CMV-seropositive. The specimen sequenced was PBMCs. This chain links TRBV18 with TRBJ1-2; TRBD1 aligns across 7 bases. CDR3 sequence: CAGTGDRESYGYTF. CDR3 DNA: TGTGCCGGCACGGGGGACAGAGAGTCTTATGGCTACACCTTC.